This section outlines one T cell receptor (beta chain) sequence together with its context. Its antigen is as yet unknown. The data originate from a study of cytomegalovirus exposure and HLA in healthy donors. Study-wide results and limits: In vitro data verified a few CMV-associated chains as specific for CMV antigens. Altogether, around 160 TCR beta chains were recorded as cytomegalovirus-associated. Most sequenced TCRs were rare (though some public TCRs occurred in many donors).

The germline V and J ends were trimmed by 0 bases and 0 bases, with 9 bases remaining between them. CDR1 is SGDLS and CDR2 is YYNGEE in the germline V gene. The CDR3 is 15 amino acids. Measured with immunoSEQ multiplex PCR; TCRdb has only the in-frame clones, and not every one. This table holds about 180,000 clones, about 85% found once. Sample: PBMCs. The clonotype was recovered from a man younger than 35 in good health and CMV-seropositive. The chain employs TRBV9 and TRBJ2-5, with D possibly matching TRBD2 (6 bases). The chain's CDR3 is CASSVEGRYQETQYF. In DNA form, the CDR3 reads TGTGCCAGCAGCGTAGAGGGGAGGTACCAAGAGACCCAGTACTTC.